This TCR beta chain was sequenced in a study of identical twins. TCRdb called the 5' RACE reads again in MiXCR, with one record for every CDR3 protein. The sample records around 480,000 distinct CDR3 sequences, 14% being singletons. The sample also formed part of further work on yellow fever vaccine responses in identical twins.

This TCR was recovered from a woman aged 18-29 years in good health. The sequenced material came from CD4+ T cells sorted from blood.

The CDR3 loop is CASSTQSSAGDLGLAGVRYTQYF. The CDR3 DNA reads TGTGCCAGCAGCACACAAAGTTCCGCCGGAGATTTGGGACTAGCGGGAGTTAGGTATACGCAGTATTTT. The chain has TRBV7-1 and TRBJ2-3; 14 bases map to TRBD2. TRBV7-1 is designated an ORF whose function remains uncertain. Unmatched junction bases numbered 29, after V lost 5 bases and J lost 7 bases. The CDR3 runs to 23 residues.